What follows are 26 T cell receptor beta chains derived from one specimen sequenced in a study of OX40 agonist ivuxolimab in advanced cancers. Repertoires were generated with immunoSEQ multiplex PCR, while TCRdb's copy carries only in-frame clones and drops some. The sample records 40,000 to 50,000 clones, 65% to 85% being singletons. Sequenced material: CD4+ or CD8+ T cells sorted from blood, taken in a trial of the OX40 agonist ivuxolimab. Every receptor here comes from an adult with an advanced solid tumor such as melanoma, head and neck, liver or kidney cancer.

The count of this clone is one. The V gene is TRBV15, the J gene TRBJ1-2, with D uncertain. The CDR3 sequence is 13 residues long. Trimming stripped 1 base from V and 8 bases from J, with 11 bases between. The germline V gene has CDR1 LNHNV and CDR2 YYDKDF (reference sequence). CDR3 DNA sequence: TGTGCCACCAGCAGAGGGACTGGTAGAGGCTACACCTTC. This codes for CATSRGTGRGYTF.

The chain employs TRBV4-2 and TRBJ2-2; the match to TRBD1 covers 8 bases. The length of the CDR3 is 16 residues. Germline-derived CDR1 and CDR2 are LGHNA and YNFKEQ. The junction had 7 bases not matched to a gene; V was cut back by 0 bases and J by 7 bases. CDR3: CASSQESTGASGELFF. CDR3 in DNA: TGTGCCAGCAGCCAAGAGTCGACAGGGGCAAGCGGGGAGCTGTTTTTT.

The chain joins TRBV29-1 to TRBJ2-3; D is possibly TRBD2 (5 bases). The CDR3 runs 12 residues. V was pared by 3 bases and J by 1 base, with 5 bases between. Germline CDR1 is SQVTM and CDR2 is ANQGSEA. The CDR3 DNA sequence: TGCAGCGTTGACGGGGGCACAGATACGCAGTATTTT. Translated, it gives CSVDGGTDTQYF.

The V and J genes are TRBV18 and TRBJ2-7; D is uncertain. Germline assignment: CDR1 KGHSH and CDR2 LQKENI. Trimming removed 3 bases at V and 0 bases at J, with 9 bases between. The CDR3 runs 14 residues. In DNA, the CDR3 is TGTGCCAGCTCACCCCTGAGGACCTCCTACGAGCAGTACTTC. Translation: CASSPLRTSYEQYF.

The chain links TRBV19 to TRBJ2-1, with 10 bases identical to TRBD2. Looked up from germline, CDR1 is LNHDA and CDR2 is SQIVND (reference sequence). The CDR3 loop spans 12 amino acids. J lost 15 bases, V lost 10 bases, and 12 bases had no gene match. CDR3 region: CATSGERGGWFF. The CDR3 region has the DNA TGTGCCACTAGCGGGGAGCGGGGGGGGTGGTTCTTC.

This chain links TRBV27 with TRBJ1-2; 9 bases agree with TRBD1. With 4 bases clipped from V and 4 bases from J, the junction kept 1 base outside the gene matches. CDR3 length: 13 residues. CDR1 and CDR2 from the germline V gene are MNHEY and SMNVEV (reference sequence). The CDR3 sequence: CASSWGQGYGYTF. DNA for the CDR3: TGTGCCAGCAGTTGGGGACAGGGCTATGGCTACACCTTC.

This clone was seen once. The chain employs TRBV9 and TRBJ2-3, with D perhaps TRBD1 (5 bases). V was shortened by 0 bases and J by 0 bases, with 11 bases between the two germline ends. The CDR3 sequence is 16 residues long. From germline, CDR1 is SGDLS and CDR2 YYNGEE. CDR3 in DNA: TGTGCCAGCAGCGTAGGTTCAGGGCTTAGCACAGATACGCAGTATTTT. Its protein is CASSVGSGLSTDTQYF.

The chain has TRBV4-2 and TRBJ2-3, with 14 nucleotides matching TRBD2. CDR1 is LGHNA, CDR2 YNFKEQ, per germline. Losses at the gene ends were 3 bases for V and 11 bases for J; bases not matched to a gene: 7. The CDR3 is 15 residues long. CDR3 loop: CASSHGTSGGIMQYF. The CDR3 DNA follows: TGTGCCAGCAGCCACGGGACTAGCGGGGGTATTATGCAGTATTTT.

V gene TRBV7-9 combines with J gene TRBJ2-5; D gene ambiguous. The V end lost 2 bases, the J end lost 4 bases, and 14 bases lay between the germline ends. The CDR3 extends over 15 amino acids. CDR1 and CDR2 (germline): SEHNR, FQNEAQ (reference sequence). CDR3 amino acids: CASSLLHGPTETQYF. The CDR3 nucleotides are TGTGCCAGCAGCTTACTCCACGGTCCAACAGAGACCCAGTACTTC.

The chain links TRBV7-2 to TRBJ1-2, with D perhaps matching TRBD1 (5 bases). The V end lost 1 base, the J end lost 8 bases, and 14 bases lay between the germline ends. This CDR3 contains 14 residues. Germline-derived CDR1 and CDR2 are SGHTA and FQGNSA. The CDR3 here is CASSLGQPGGGYTF. CDR3 DNA: TGTGCCAGCAGCTTAGGACAGCCCGGCGGGGGCTACACCTTC.

The chain couples TRBV4-2 to TRBJ1-2; a weak D match, TRBD1 (5 bases). This CDR3 contains 18 residues. Between the trimmed V and J ends, which lost 4 bases and 5 bases, there was a span of 26 bases. CDR1 and CDR2 from the germline V gene are LGHNA and YNFKEQ. CDR3 coding DNA: TGTGCCAGCAGCCCCTTTCTGGGGGGACCGGGTCTGAAGTATGGCTACACCTTC. It is translated as CASSPFLGGPGLKYGYTF.

The gene calls are TRBV19 and TRBJ1-1, with D hard to call. The germline V gene encodes CDR1 LNHDA and CDR2 SQIVND (reference sequence). The CDR3 is 14 amino acids. V was trimmed by 2 bases and J by 10 bases, leaving 17 bases between them. The CDR3 DNA reads TGTGCCAGTAGTATACGTCTTGTTCGGGGTATAGCTTTCTTT. Its protein is CASSIRLVRGIAFF.

The chain joins TRBV5-5 to TRBJ1-1; the D is unclear. Deletions cut 4 bases from V and 0 bases from J, with 10 bases between. Germline V CDR1 and CDR2: SGHKS, YYEKEE (reference sequence). The CDR3 is made up of 14 amino acids. This chain's CDR3 is CASSLRDLNTEAFF. CDR3 DNA sequence: TGTGCCAGCAGCCTAAGAGATCTGAACACTGAAGCTTTCTTT.

This sequence joins TRBV6-1 and TRBJ2-5, with D possibly TRBD2 on 6 matching bases. Germline CDR1 MNHNS, CDR2 SASEGT. The CDR3 runs to 13 residues. V shed 1 base and J shed 5 bases, with 8 bases lying between them. The CDR3 loop is CASSEEGRETQYF. As DNA, the CDR3 is TGTGCCAGCAGTGAAGAGGGGAGGGAGACCCAGTACTTC.

The chain couples TRBV7-3 to TRBJ2-7; possibly TRBD1 for D (5 bases). This CDR3 has 16 amino acids. Looked up from germline, CDR1 is SGHTA and CDR2 is FQGTGA. Trimming took 3 bases from V and 2 from J, leaving 17 bases between them. As DNA, the CDR3 is TGTGCCAGCAGCTTCCTTCCCAGGGAAACTACCTACGAGCAGTACTTC. Translated: CASSFLPRETTYEQYF. The whole variable domain, filled in from reference TRBV7-3 and TRBJ2-7, reads GAGVSQTPSNKVTEKGKYVELRCDPISGHTALYWYRQSLGQGPEFLIYFQGTGAADDSGLPNDRFFAVRPEGSVSTLKIQRTERGDSAVYLCASSFLPRETTYEQYFGPGTRLTVT.

J is TRBJ2-7 and V is TRBV2; D unresolved. The CDR3 consists of 11 residues. Germline V gene data show CDR1 as SNHLY and CDR2 as FYNNEI. V was clipped by 6 bases and J by 4 bases, with 7 bases between them. The CDR3 loop reads CASRVRYEQYF. The CDR3 bases are TGTGCCAGCAGGGTGAGATACGAGCAGTACTTC.

The chain recombines TRBV7-2 with TRBJ2-2, with TRBD2 identical over 11 bases. CDR1 and CDR2 from the germline V gene are SGHTA and FQGNSA. The CDR3 has 16 amino acids. The V and J ends lost 4 bases and 6 bases, in that order; junction bases with no gene match: 7. The CDR3 DNA sequence: TGTGCCAGCAGCTCTCAACTAGCGGGGGAAGCCGGGGAGCTGTTTTTT. It codes for CASSSQLAGEAGELFF.

The rearrangement uses TRBV14 and TRBJ2-5; tentative D call: TRBD2 (5 bases). The DNA end is more similar to TRBJ2-7, so the J call may be wrong. There are 15 residues in the CDR3. The germline CDR1 and CDR2 sequences are SGHDN and FVKESK. CDR3: CASSQAGWGFYEQYF. In nucleotides, the CDR3 is TGTGCCAGCAGCCAGGCGGGTTGGGGATTCTACGAGCAGTACTTC.

The table lists this clone with a few counts. The chain couples TRBV6-5 to TRBJ1-1, with 7 bases identical to TRBD1. The V segment lost 1 base and the J segment 5 bases; nucleotides outside the gene matches: 4. Germline V gene sequence: CDR1 MNHEY, CDR2 SVGAGI. CDR3 length equals 14 residues. The CDR3 sequence: CASSYLTGKTEAFF. In nucleotides, the CDR3 is TGTGCCAGCAGTTACTTGACAGGGAAGACTGAAGCTTTCTTT.

The chain joins TRBV2 to TRBJ1-1; TRBD1 is a possible D gene (5 bases). Germline V gene sequence: CDR1 SNHLY, CDR2 FYNNEI. CDR3 size: 10 residues. The germline V and J ends were trimmed by 11 bases and 6 bases, with 10 bases remaining between them. CDR3 sequence reads: CAEGTAEAFF. CDR3 nucleotides: TGTGCCGAAGGGACGGCTGAAGCTTTCTTT.

The chain carries TRBV30 and TRBJ1-2; D is uncertain. Per germline, CDR1 GTSNPN and CDR2 SVGIG (reference sequence). Deletions cut 1 base from V and 8 bases from J, with 14 bases between. The CDR3 sequence is 13 residues long. CDR3 bases: TGTGCCTGGAGTGCCCTTGGGGAAGGCGGCTACACCTTC. Translated, it gives CAWSALGEGGYTF.

This CDR3 reads CASNAGLGAFF. The CDR3 DNA reads as TGTGCCAGCAATGCGGGACTTGGAGCTTTCTTT. The chain joins TRBV6-6 to TRBJ1-1, with D tentatively TRBD1 (5 bases). Trimming left V 7 bases short and J 10 bases short, with 13 bases between. The germline CDR1 and CDR2 sequences are MNHNY and SVGAGI (reference sequence). The CDR3 spans 11 residues.

This chain connects TRBV6-5 to TRBJ1-2, with D hard to call. The CDR3 has 13 residues. CDR1 and CDR2 from the germline V gene are MNHEY and SVGAGI. The V end lost 3 bases, the J end lost 1 base, and 6 bases lay between the germline ends. DNA of the CDR3: TGTGCCAGCAGTTATACGGTTAACTATGGCTACACCTTC. It yields the protein CASSYTVNYGYTF.

In its sample, this clone is medium-sized. V is TRBV19 and J is TRBJ1-6; D is unclear. The CDR3 spans 15 residues. The V gene lost 5 bases and the J gene lost 2 bases, with 10 bases spanning the gap. The germline V gene has CDR1 LNHDA and CDR2 SQIVND (reference sequence). The CDR3 DNA is TGTGCCAGTAGTCCCCCTGGAGCCTATAATTCACCCCTCCACTTT. Encoded protein: CASSPPGAYNSPLHF.

The rearrangement links TRBV6-5 to TRBJ2-7; TRBD2 might be the D (5 bases). The V gene lost 2 bases and the J gene lost 1 base, with 15 bases spanning the gap. Germline CDR1 MNHEY, CDR2 SVGAGI. The CDR3 spans 16 residues. CDR3 bases: TGTGCCAGCAGTTACCATCGGGGAGCCTCGTCCTACGAGCAGTACTTC. It codes for CASSYHRGASSYEQYF.

This chain's CDR3 is CASSLTTGAVDTQYF. For the CDR3, the DNA is TGTGCCAGCTCACTCACCACGGGGGCTGTAGATACGCAGTATTTT. V is TRBV18 and J is TRBJ2-3; D might be TRBD1 or TRBD2, each matching 6 bases. V lost 4 bases to trimming and J lost 5 bases, with 16 bases between them. Germline V gene lookup returns CDR1 KGHSH and CDR2 LQKENI. The CDR3 covers 15 residues.